The source of this T cell receptor beta chain is a study of neurological immune-mediated disorders. This clonotype was counted at least ten times. Its target is unknown. This sample's time point: longitudinal time-point 3. A total of 2 million PBMCs stored at -80 degrees C provided the unsorted libraries. CDR3 length: 18 amino acids. V was trimmed by 2 bases and J by 4 bases, leaving 25 bases between them. Germline V gene sequence: CDR1 SGHRS, CDR2 YFSETQ. Whole-study findings and limits: It was HTLV-1-associated myelopathy that showed the most TCR clonal expansion, while multiple sclerosis showed the least, falling below healthy controls. None of the CDR3 amino acid sequences found in expanded clones was shared across subjects. This suggests that the TCR-beta repertoires were private in all groups.

Whenever a sequencing run was performed, it yielded over 170 million TCR-beta sequences from 15-18 subjects. MiXCR was run by TCRdb on the 5' RACE reads, yielding one entry per CDR3 protein. Found here are 40,000 or so distinct CDR3 sequences, roughly 13% of them singletons; the top ten hold more than 9.5%. This clonotype was sampled from a man aged 25-40 years in good health. Sequencing was carried out using PBMCs. This chain links TRBV5-1 with TRBJ2-7, with a tentative D call TRBD2 (6 bases). CDR3 DNA: TGCGCCAGCAGCTTATCCGGCTCGGGTAGCGGCGGGGCTTACGAGCAGTACTTC. Amino acid sequence: CASSLSGSGSGGAYEQYF.